A selection of T cell receptor beta chains follows, all from one sample in a study of blood T cell repertoires in COVID-19. Assay: immunoSEQ multiplex PCR; the TCRdb copy retains only in-frame clones and omits some. The sample consists of 100,000 to 120,000 clones, around 74% of them appearing once. What was sequenced was peripheral blood. These receptors were obtained from a woman between 70 and 85 years old with acute or convalescent COVID-19. The CDR3 runs from the conserved cysteine through the conserved F or W. The order of the fields is J gene, V gene, clone size, D gene, CDR3 protein, CDR3 DNA. D genes are given only for firm matches. Only some rows state a clone size, as once, few, many or a class for expanded clones.

TRBJ1-6 TRBV5-6 . . CASSLYGSDSPLHF TGTGCCAGCAGCTTGTACGGAAGCGATTCACCCCTCCACTTT
TRBJ2-4 TRBV19 . . CASSMPGVAKNIQYF TGTGCCAGTAGTATGCCAGGGGTGGCCAAAAACATTCAGTACTTC
TRBJ1-1 TRBV28 . . CASSRGVGRTEAFF TGTGCCAGCAGTCGAGGTGTTGGTCGCACTGAAGCTTTCTTT
TRBJ2-1 TRBV3-1/TRBV3-2 . TRBD2 CASSQTSGSYNEQFF TGTGCCAGCAGCCAGACTAGCGGGTCCTACAATGAGCAGTTCTTC
TRBJ1-4 TRBV9 . . CASSVEGGSSGEKLFF TGTGCCAGCAGCGTAGAGGGTGGAAGTAGCGGTGAAAAACTGTTTTTT
TRBJ2-7 TRBV9 many . CASSVASGGLSSYEQYF TGTGCCAGCAGCGTAGCTTCAGGGGGGCTGAGCTCCTACGAGCAGTACTTC
TRBJ2-1 TRBV7-2 . . CASSYRGLWNEQFF TGTGCCAGCAGCTATAGGGGCCTCTGGAATGAGCAGTTCTTC
TRBJ1-3 TRBV5-6 . . CASSPVGAGNTIYF TGTGCCAGCAGCCCTGTGGGGGCCGGAAACACCATATATTTT
TRBJ2-7 TRBV12-3/TRBV12-4 . . CASSFGENYEQYF TGTGCCAGCAGTTTTGGAGAGAACTACGAGCAGTACTTC
TRBJ1-2 TRBV27 . . CASSLAPHRVGYTF TGTGCCAGCAGTTTAGCCCCACACAGGGTCGGCTACACCTTC
TRBJ2-5 TRBV11-3 . . CASSPNTGGGGTETQYF TGTGCCAGCAGCCCAAATACTGGGGGCGGGGGCACAGAGACCCAGTACTTC
TRBJ1-1 TRBV6-5 . . CASILLGARYTEAFF TGTGCCAGCATTTTATTGGGGGCGCGATACACTGAAGCTTTCTTT
TRBJ1-1 TRBV6-1 . . CASSEVRGTEAFF TGTGCCAGCAGTGAAGTAAGGGGGACTGAAGCTTTCTTT
TRBJ1-1 TRBV5-6 few . CASSLPGLEAFF TGTGCCAGCAGCTTGCCGGGACTTGAAGCTTTCTTT
TRBJ2-2 TRBV9 . . CASSGRGEYTGELFF TGTGCCAGCAGCGGCAGGGGAGAGTACACCGGGGAGCTGTTTTTT
TRBJ1-4 TRBV2 . . CASRRDTGNNEKLFF TGTGCCAGCAGACGGGACACGGGCAATAATGAAAAACTGTTTTTT
TRBJ1-2 TRBV10-3 . . CAISESGTLGYGYTF TGTGCCATCAGTGAGTCAGGGACACTGGGCTATGGCTACACCTTC
TRBJ2-7 TRBV14 . . CASSHGTSSGF TGTGCCAGCAGCCATGGAACTTCAAGCGGCTTC
TRBJ1-5 TRBV10-3 . . CAISGAGKNQPQHF TGTGCCATCAGTGGGGCAGGGAAAAATCAGCCCCAGCATTTT
TRBJ1-2 TRBV19 . TRBD1 CAGRTGEGYTF TGTGCCGGCAGGACAGGAGAAGGCTACACCTTC
TRBJ1-4 TRBV7-9 few TRBD1 CASSPGQGNEKLFF TGTGCCAGCAGCCCGGGACAGGGGAATGAAAAACTGTTTTTT
TRBJ2-2 TRBV19 . . CASSTTGTKTGELFF TGTGCCAGTAGTACAACCGGGACAAAGACCGGGGAGCTGTTTTTT
TRBJ1-6 TRBV24-1 . . CATSDLRGGTGAPPLHF TGTGCCACCAGTGATTTGAGGGGGGGCACCGGTGCGCCACCCCTCCACTTT
TRBJ1-2 TRBV27 . . CASSLRENYGYTF TGTGCCAGCAGCCTCAGGGAAAACTATGGCTACACCTTC
TRBJ2-1 TRBV7-9 . TRBD1 CASIHRGINDEQFF TGTGCCTCCATTCACAGGGGCATTAACGATGAGCAGTTCTTC
TRBJ1-5 TRBV28 . . CASSYGQGQGQPPHF TGTGCCAGCAGTTACGGGCAGGGTCAAGGTCAACCCCCTCATTTT
TRBJ2-7 TRBV20-1 . . CSAKQVEQYF TGCAGTGCTAAGCAGGTCGAGCAGTACTTC
TRBJ1-1 TRBV5-1 . TRBD1 CASSTGQGVAEAFF TGCGCCAGCAGCACCGGACAGGGCGTGGCTGAAGCTTTCTTT
TRBJ2-1 TRBV7-2 . TRBD2 CASRRDRGGYNEQFF TGTGCCAGCAGGCGGGACCGGGGGGGTTACAATGAGCAGTTCTTC
TRBJ1-2 TRBV3-1/TRBV3-2 few TRBD1 CASSQSTGVGYTF TGTGCCAGCAGCCAATCAACAGGGGTGGGCTACACCTTC
TRBJ1-2 TRBV30 . TRBD1 CAWRTQGHYGYTF TGTGCCTGGAGAACACAGGGGCACTATGGCTACACCTTC
TRBJ1-2 TRBV5-4 . . CASLLLGQREGGYTF TGTGCCAGCTTGCTCCTTGGACAGCGCGAAGGGGGCTACACCTTC
TRBJ2-3 TRBV28 . . CASSFLSGTDTQYF TGTGCCAGCAGTTTCTTATCGGGCACAGATACGCAGTATTTT
TRBJ2-3 TRBV29-1 . . CSVRSGTSDTQYF TGCAGCGTTAGGTCCGGGACTTCTGATACGCAGTATTTT
TRBJ2-1 TRBV5-1 . TRBD1 CASSQDRGLGVYNEQFF TGCGCCAGCAGCCAAGACAGGGGGCTAGGGGTGTACAATGAGCAGTTCTTC
TRBJ2-4 TRBV6-5 . . CASSPRETKNIQYF TGTGCCAGCAGTCCCAGGGAAACCAAAAACATTCAGTACTTC
TRBJ2-3 TRBV11-2 . . CASSLGRAGDTQYF TGTGCCAGCAGCTTAGGGAGGGCCGGGGATACGCAGTATTTT
TRBJ2-2 TRBV7-9 . TRBD1 CASSPTGGTAGELFF TGTGCCAGCAGCCCGACAGGGGGAACGGCCGGGGAGCTGTTTTTT
TRBJ2-2 TRBV19 . . CASSYGTGELFF TGTGCCAGTAGTTACGGCACCGGGGAGCTGTTTTTT
TRBJ2-7 TRBV5-1 . . CASSVSSYEQYF TGCGCCAGCAGCGTTAGCTCCTACGAGCAGTACTTC
TRBJ1-1 TRBV5-4 . TRBD1 CASSSRGDTEAFF TGTGCCAGCAGCTCCAGGGGGGACACTGAAGCTTTCTTT
TRBJ1-2 TRBV7-9 . . CASRPTATMAKQTF TGTGCCAGCAGGCCGACGGCTACTATGGCTAAGCAAACCTTC
TRBJ2-1 TRBV28 . TRBD1 CASSPPGTGYNEQFF TGTGCCAGCAGTCCTCCCGGGACAGGGTACAATGAGCAGTTCTTC
TRBJ2-7 TRBV11-2 many TRBD1 CASSLYFWDRDGRSYEQYF TGTGCCAGCAGCTTATACTTTTGGGACAGGGATGGTCGGTCCTACGAGCAGTACTTC
TRBJ1-2 TRBV2 . . CASSEQGGNYGYTF TGTGCCAGCAGTGAACAGGGAGGGAACTATGGCTACACCTTC
TRBJ1-5 TRBV30 . TRBD1 CAWDPGQGAGQPQHF TGTGCCTGGGATCCAGGACAGGGGGCAGGACAGCCCCAGCATTTT
TRBJ2-1 TRBV11-2 . . CASILNLFSDKQFF TGTGCCAGCATCCTAAACTTATTTTCGGACAAGCAGTTCTTC
TRBJ1-3 TRBV5-1 few TRBD1 CASSPGTARGNTIYF TGCGCCAGCAGCCCAGGGACAGCGAGAGGAAACACCATATATTTT
TRBJ2-2 TRBV19 . TRBD1 CASSILTGGTGELFF TGTGCCAGTAGTATTCTGACAGGGGGGACCGGGGAGCTGTTTTTT
TRBJ2-1 TRBV10-3 . TRBD1 CAMRATGTSDEQFF TGTGCCATGAGGGCGACAGGGACAAGCGATGAGCAGTTCTTC
TRBJ2-2 TRBV18 . . CASSRGQNTGELFF TGTGCCAGCTCACGGGGACAGAACACCGGGGAGCTGTTTTTT
TRBJ1-4 TRBV28 . . CASSFTDNEKLFF TGTGCCAGCAGTTTTACAGACAATGAAAAACTGTTTTTT
TRBJ1-6 TRBV7-9 . TRBD1 CASSSDREPSPLHF TGTGCCAGCAGCTCTGACAGGGAGCCTTCACCCCTCCACTTT
TRBJ2-7 TRBV28 few TRBD1 CASSSPNWDRGTYEQYF TGTGCCAGCAGTTCTCCAAACTGGGACAGGGGGACCTACGAGCAGTACTTC